These T cell receptor beta chains were read from a single sample in a study of identical twins. TCRdb re-analysed the 5' RACE reads in MiXCR, keeping a single row per CDR3 protein. The table includes roughly 1,500,000 distinct CDR3 sequences, about 31% detected once. Material for sequencing was cord blood. The receptor source for this set is a newborn girl in good health. Each CDR3 is given with its conserved first and last residue. D genes are given only for firm matches. Expanded clones get a size class; other rows say once, few or many, or leave the size out.

D gene	CDR3 length	J gene	clone size	V gene	CDR3 DNA	CDR3 protein
.	18	TRBJ2-3	.	TRBV20-1	TGCAGTGCTAGAGTTTCGCGAGGCGGCGGGACCGTCACAGATACGCAGTATTTT	CSARVSRGGGTVTDTQYF
.	16	TRBJ2-7	few	TRBV25-1	TGTGCCAGCAGTGAATTTATGGACCGGAGAGGATACGAGCAGTACTTC	CASSEFMDRRGYEQYF
.	15	TRBJ2-3	few	TRBV2	TGTGCCAGCATCGTACGGGGGGCTAGCACAGATACGCAGTATTTT	CASIVRGASTDTQYF
.	17	TRBJ2-7	.	TRBV6-1	TGTGCCAGCACTCATTGGTACCCAACCCCTTCTTCCTACGAGCAGTACTTC	CASTHWYPTPSSYEQYF
.	18	TRBJ1-2	few	TRBV3-1	TGTGCCAGCAGCCAAGACGTGCCTTTGGGAGGGGGGAGCTATGGCTACACCTTC	CASSQDVPLGGGSYGYTF
.	14	TRBJ2-2	once	TRBV5-6	TGTGCCAGCAGCTTCAAGCGGAACACCGGGGAGCTGTTTTTT	CASSFKRNTGELFF
.	14	TRBJ2-7	.	TRBV6-1	TGTGCCAGCAGTGAAGGGTGGGACTCCTACGAGCAGTACTTC	CASSEGWDSYEQYF
TRBD2	16	TRBJ2-5	.	TRBV6-6	TGTGCCAGCAGTCTCTTAGCGGGGGCCTACCCCTACGGGCAGTACTTC	CASSLLAGAYPYGQYF
TRBD1	15	TRBJ1-2	.	TRBV20-1	TGCAGTGCTAGAGATCACAGGACAGGGGCATGGGGCTACACCTTC	CSARDHRTGAWGYTF
TRBD2	14	TRBJ2-1	many	TRBV6-1	TGTGCCAGCAGGACTAGCGGGAGTTACAATGAGCAGTTCTTC	CASRTSGSYNEQFF
.	15	TRBJ1-6	.	TRBV25-1	TGTGCCAGCAGTGGGCCGGGATCCTATAATTCACCCCTCCACTTT	CASSGPGSYNSPLHF
TRBD1	13	TRBJ1-2	.	TRBV7-9	TGTGCCAGCAGCACGGGACAGGGCGGTGGCTACACCTTC	CASSTGQGGGYTF
.	14	TRBJ2-3	few	TRBV10-3	TGTGCCACGTTGAACCGACTACTTGGAGATACGCAGTATTTT	CATLNRLLGDTQYF
.	15	TRBJ2-7	.	TRBV21-1	TGTGCCAGCAGCAATGTGCGACAGGGGGTAAGAGAGCAGTACTTC	CASSNVRQGVREQYF
TRBD2	16	TRBJ2-3	few	TRBV7-2	TGTGCCAGCAGCTACCAACCGGGACTAGCGACAGATACGCAGTATTTT	CASSYQPGLATDTQYF
.	12	TRBJ2-2	.	TRBV20-1	TGTAGTGCTAGATGGGTGACCGGGGAGCTGTTTTTT	CSARWVTGELFF
TRBD2	12	TRBJ2-1	many	TRBV20-1	TGCAGTGCCGGGACTAGCGGGAATGAGCAGTTCTTC	CSAGTSGNEQFF
.	16	TRBJ2-7	.	TRBV24-1	TGTGCCACCAGTGATTTTGATGGGAAAGGGTCCTACGAGCAGTACTTC	CATSDFDGKGSYEQYF
TRBD1	17	TRBJ1-1	.	TRBV7-9	TGTGCCGGCAGCGGCCCCGGGACAGGCCAACTGAACACTGAAGCTTTCTTT	CAGSGPGTGQLNTEAFF
TRBD2	17	TRBJ2-1	few	TRBV6-5	TGTGCCAGCAGTTACTCTCCAGAACTAGCGGGGGGCAATGAGCAGTTCTTC	CASSYSPELAGGNEQFF
TRBD2	17	TRBJ2-7	.	TRBV3-1	TGTGCCAGCAGCCAAGGACTAGCGGGGGGGCTCGTGTACGAGCAGTACTTC	CASSQGLAGGLVYEQYF
.	14	TRBJ2-7	.	TRBV29-1	TGCAGCGTTGAAGACGGAAGCTCCTACAATGAGCAGTACTTC	CSVEDGSSYNEQYF
TRBD2	18	TRBJ2-3	.	TRBV12-3/TRBV12-4	TGTGCCAGCAGTTTAGCGAGGACTAGCGGACATAGCACAGATACGCAGTATTTT	CASSLARTSGHSTDTQYF
TRBD1	14	TRBJ2-1	few	TRBV10-3	TGTGCCATCAGTGCAGGGGGCCCCACAAGTGAGCAGTTCTTC	CAISAGGPTSEQFF
.	15	TRBJ2-5	few	TRBV11-2	TGTGCCAGCAGCTCGATTCGGGACCTCCAAGAGACCCAGTACTTC	CASSSIRDLQETQYF
.	10	TRBJ1-4	.	TRBV20-1	TGCAGTGCCGCGGGTGAAAAACTGTTTTTT	CSAAGEKLFF
TRBD1	15	TRBJ1-5	many	TRBV12-3/TRBV12-4	TGTGCCAGCAGTTTGGGGGACAGGGTTGGTCAGCCCCAGCATTTT	CASSLGDRVGQPQHF
TRBD1	15	TRBJ2-3	.	TRBV29-1	TGCGGCGTTGCCCTGACAGGGGCAGACACAGATACGCAGTATTTT	CGVALTGADTDTQYF
.	15	TRBJ1-1	.	TRBV21-1	TGTGCCAGCAGCAAAGAGCGGACACTGAACACTGAAGCTTTCTTT	CASSKERTLNTEAFF
.	13	TRBJ2-3	few	TRBV20-1	TGCAGTGCTAGGCACCCCAGCACAGATACGCAGTATTTT	CSARHPSTDTQYF
.	15	TRBJ2-7	.	TRBV12-3/TRBV12-4	TGTGCCAGCAGTTTATCCCGCCGACTAGTCTACGAGCAGTACTTC	CASSLSRRLVYEQYF
.	19	TRBJ1-2	few	TRBV7-2	TGTGCCAGCAGCTTAAGGGGTGTGGGGGAGTTCCCATTTAACTATGGCTACACCTTC	CASSLRGVGEFPFNYGYTF
TRBD2	15	TRBJ2-3	.	TRBV4-1	TGCGCCAGCAGCCAGTTAGCGGGGGCCGCAGATACGCAGTATTTT	CASSQLAGAADTQYF
.	15	TRBJ1-6	few	TRBV7-6	TGTGCCAGCAGCTTAGGGTCCACCTATAATTCACCCCTCCACTTT	CASSLGSTYNSPLHF
.	15	TRBJ2-3	few	TRBV24-1	TGTGCCACCAGTGATTCTCGGGACAGCACAGATACGCAGTATTTT	CATSDSRDSTDTQYF
.	13	TRBJ1-4	.	TRBV5-1	TGCGCCAGCAGCCGGGGATTTGAAGAAAAACTGTTTTTT	CASSRGFEEKLFF
.	14	TRBJ2-1	few	TRBV20-1	TGCAGCGGAATTAGTGAAAGCTCCTACAATGAGCAGTTCTTC	CSGISESSYNEQFF
.	17	TRBJ2-7	few	TRBV28	TGTGCCAGCAGTTTAATTCTCAGGGGCGGATTAAACTACGAGCAGTACTTC	CASSLILRGGLNYEQYF
.	18	TRBJ2-7	few	TRBV7-9	TGTGCCAGCAGCGTCCCGAACCCCCCAGGTATGAAACCCTACGAGCAGTACTTC	CASSVPNPPGMKPYEQYF
.	14	TRBJ2-7	.	TRBV12-3/TRBV12-4	TGTGCCAGCGGTCAGCGGTTGGGCTCCTACGAGCAGTACTTC	CASGQRLGSYEQYF
.	15	TRBJ2-5	.	TRBV7-8	TGTGCCAGCAGTAGGAGTGGGTATCTCTACAATGAGCAGTACTTC	CASSRSGYLYNEQYF
TRBD1	15	TRBJ2-7	.	TRBV7-9	TGTGCCAGCAGCCCCGGGACAGGGAACTACAATGAGCAGTACTTC	CASSPGTGNYNEQYF
.	15	TRBJ1-1	.	TRBV3-1	TGTGCCAGCAGCCGAGGGACGCACTTGAACACTGAAGCTTTCTTT	CASSRGTHLNTEAFF
.	12	TRBJ1-2	.	TRBV29-1	TGCAGCGTTGCTATCGGGTGGAATGGCTACACCTTC	CSVAIGWNGYTF
.	14	TRBJ2-1	.	TRBV20-1	TGCAGTGCTAGAGATCACTGGTCCTACAATGAGCAGTTCTTC	CSARDHWSYNEQFF
TRBD1	15	TRBJ1-4	few	TRBV7-2	TGTGCCAGCAGCTTAGCGGGACAGGGGACGGAAAAACTGTTTTTT	CASSLAGQGTEKLFF
.	14	TRBJ2-3	.	TRBV7-2	TGTGCCGGCAAGTTTGGGTTGAGCACAGATACGCAGTATTTT	CAGKFGLSTDTQYF
.	15	TRBJ2-2	.	TRBV5-1	TGCGCCAGCAGGTTGCGGGCGCCGAACACCGGGGAGCTGTTTTTT	CASRLRAPNTGELFF
TRBD2	15	TRBJ2-3	few	TRBV28	TGTGCCAGCAGTTTATATCTAGCGGGAGGGGATACGCAGTATTTT	CASSLYLAGGDTQYF
.	12	TRBJ2-1	.	TRBV2	TGTGCCAGAGGTGACTCCTACAATGAGCAGTTCTTC	CARGDSYNEQFF
TRBD2	16	TRBJ2-3	.	TRBV7-2	TGTGCCAGCAGCGATAGAGGCGGGAGTGGAAGGGATACGCAGTATTTT	CASSDRGGSGRDTQYF